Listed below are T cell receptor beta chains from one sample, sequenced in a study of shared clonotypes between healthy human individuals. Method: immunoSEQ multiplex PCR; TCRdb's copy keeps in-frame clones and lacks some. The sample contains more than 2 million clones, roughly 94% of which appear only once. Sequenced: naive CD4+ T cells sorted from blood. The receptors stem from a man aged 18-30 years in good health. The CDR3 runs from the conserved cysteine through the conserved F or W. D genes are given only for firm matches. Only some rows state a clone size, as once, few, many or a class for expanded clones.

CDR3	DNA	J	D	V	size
CASSSTGSGEQFF	TGTGCCAGCAGTTCGACAGGGTCCGGTGAGCAGTTCTTC	TRBJ2-1	TRBD1	TRBV6-5	-
CASNSQGFGYTF	TGTGCCAGCAACTCACAGGGCTTCGGCTACACCTTC	TRBJ1-2	-	TRBV7-9	-
CASSYVNSPLHF	TGTGCCAGCAGTTATGTAAATTCACCCCTCCACTTT	TRBJ1-6	-	TRBV6-6	-
CASSIQGIPTF	TGTGCCAGTAGTATACAGGGCATCCCCACCTTC	TRBJ1-2	-	TRBV19	-
CASSVAGQVTGELFF	TGTGCCAGCAGCGTAGCTGGACAGGTCACCGGGGAGCTGTTTTTT	TRBJ2-2	TRBD1	TRBV9	-
CAISEGTNEKLFF	TGTGCCATCAGTGAGGGGACTAATGAAAAACTGTTTTTT	TRBJ1-4	-	TRBV10-3	few
CSVPSRTAGGNTQYF	TGCAGCGTCCCTTCCCGGACGGCGGGAGGCAATACGCAGTATTTT	TRBJ2-3	TRBD2	TRBV29-1	-
CASSAERNTGELFF	TGTGCCAGCAGCGCGGAAAGAAACACCGGGGAGCTGTTTTTT	TRBJ2-2	-	TRBV11-2	-
CASSRPPGLAYNEQFF	TGTGCCAGCAGCCGCCCCCCGGGACTAGCTTACAATGAGCAGTTCTTC	TRBJ2-1	TRBD2	TRBV5-6	-
CASADRTGGNYGYTF	TGTGCCAGCGCCGACCGAACAGGGGGGAACTATGGCTACACCTTC	TRBJ1-2	TRBD1	TRBV2	-
CSGAKALAVNLNNEQFF	TGCAGCGGAGCAAAGGCACTAGCGGTGAACCTGAACAATGAGCAGTTCTTC	TRBJ2-1	TRBD2	TRBV29-1	-
CASSHPTGNQETQYF	TGTGCCAGCTCACACCCGACAGGGAACCAAGAGACCCAGTACTTC	TRBJ2-5	TRBD1	TRBV18	-
CASSIREVTDTQYF	TGTGCCAGCAGCATCAGGGAGGTGACAGATACGCAGTATTTT	TRBJ2-3	-	TRBV7-8	-
CASSEDLRNIQYF	TGTGCCAGCAGTGAGGACCTACGGAACATTCAGTACTTC	TRBJ2-4	-	TRBV2	once
CASNRDGLQPQHF	TGTGCCAGCAATCGGGACGGTCTTCAGCCCCAGCATTTT	TRBJ1-5	-	TRBV2	-
CASSPWLAGSYEQYF	TGTGCCAGCAGCCCGTGGCTAGCGGGATCCTACGAGCAGTACTTC	TRBJ2-7	TRBD2	TRBV27	-
CASSPRDAHSYNEQFF	TGTGCCAGCAGTCCCCGAGACGCACACTCCTACAATGAGCAGTTCTTC	TRBJ2-1	-	TRBV6-6	-
CAWSGTGGAYGYTF	TGTGCCTGGAGTGGGACAGGGGGCGCCTATGGCTACACCTTC	TRBJ1-2	TRBD1	TRBV30	-
CASSYLGLAVYEQYF	TGTGCCAGCAGCTATTTAGGCCTAGCGGTTTACGAGCAGTACTTC	TRBJ2-7	TRBD2	TRBV5-8	-
CASSSTGRIYEQYF	TGTGCCAGCAGCTCAACCGGGCGGATATACGAGCAGTACTTC	TRBJ2-7	-	TRBV7-9	-
CASRGQGIGNSPLHF	TGTGCCAGTAGGGGACAGGGTATTGGTAATTCACCCCTCCACTTT	TRBJ1-6	TRBD1	TRBV19	-
CASYEGGLQETQYF	TGTGCCTCATACGAGGGGGGACTCCAAGAGACCCAGTACTTC	TRBJ2-5	-	TRBV30	-
CASSQDQGRDIQYF	TGCGCCAGCAGCCAAGACCAGGGTCGGGACATTCAGTACTTC	TRBJ2-4	-	TRBV4-3	-
CASRPGTGSGNTIYF	TGTGCCAGCAGACCCGGGACAGGGTCTGGAAACACCATATATTTT	TRBJ1-3	TRBD1	TRBV5-6	-
CASSVGLATYEQYF	TGTGCCAGCAGCGTGGGACTAGCGACCTACGAGCAGTACTTC	TRBJ2-7	TRBD2	TRBV5-4	once